A selection of T cell receptor beta chains follows, all from one sample in a study of blood T cell repertoires in COVID-19. Assay used: immunoSEQ multiplex PCR; TCRdb lists only in-frame clones, some missing. The sample lists approximately 280,000 clones; approximately 85% were seen once. Specimen: peripheral blood. Source of these receptors: a woman in her 70s with acute or convalescent COVID-19. CDR3s include the opening cysteine and the closing phenylalanine or tryptophan. The D gene is left open where the match is weak. Only some rows state a clone size, as once, few, many or a class for expanded clones.

size	V	D	J	DNA	CDR3
-	TRBV11-2	TRBD1	TRBJ1-1	TGTGCCAGTGCCACAGGGGTTGGTGTGGTCACTGAAGCTTTCTTT	CASATGVGVVTEAFF
-	TRBV15	-	TRBJ1-5	TGTGCCACCAGCAGGGGAGATCAGCCCCAGCATTTT	CATSRGDQPQHF
-	TRBV11-1	-	TRBJ1-4	TGTGCCAGCAGCTCATTCGCGGGACGTAAAAAACTGTTTTTT	CASSSFAGRKKLFF
-	TRBV10-3	TRBD1	TRBJ1-1	TGTGCCATCAGTGACCTTGACAGGGGTCGCACTGAAGCTTTCTTT	CAISDLDRGRTEAFF
-	TRBV28	-	TRBJ1-5	TGTGCCAGCAGTTTAGAGGGTCAAAATCAGCCCCAGCATTTT	CASSLEGQNQPQHF
few	TRBV7-2	TRBD2	TRBJ2-5	TGTGCCAGCAGCTTAGCGCAAGGACTAGCACAGACCCAGTACTTC	CASSLAQGLAQTQYF
-	TRBV2	TRBD2	TRBJ2-1	TGTGCCAGCAGTGAGGGGGGGAATGAGCAGTTCTTC	CASSEGGNEQFF
-	TRBV13	TRBD2	TRBJ2-7	TGTGCCAGCAGCGGATGGGGCGGGGGAGCCTTATACGAGCAGTACTTC	CASSGWGGGALYEQYF
-	TRBV30	TRBD2	TRBJ2-7	TGTGCCTGGAGAAGCTCGGGACTAGTAGGCGAGCAGTACTTC	CAWRSSGLVGEQYF
-	TRBV9	-	TRBJ2-7	TGTGCCAGTAGCGGCGGGGGGACAGTTGGCGACGAGCAGTACTTC	CASSGGGTVGDEQYF
once	TRBV27	-	TRBJ1-1	TGTGCCAGCAGTATTACTAGGAACACTGAAGCTTTCTTT	CASSITRNTEAFF
-	TRBV2	TRBD2	TRBJ2-1	TGTGCCAGCAGTTCCCCGCTTCCGGGACTAGCGCGGAATGAGCAGTTCTTC	CASSSPLPGLARNEQFF
-	TRBV6-8	-	TRBJ2-7	TGTGCCAGCAGGACCCCCCGGGCCTACGAGCAGTACTTC	CASRTPRAYEQYF
-	TRBV29-1	-	TRBJ1-1	TGCAGCGTGGAGCCGACAGCTAACACTGAAGCTTTCTTT	CSVEPTANTEAFF
-	TRBV6-5	-	TRBJ1-1	TGTGCCAGCAGCCCCCGTGGAGGGGAATTTGAAGCTTTCTTT	CASSPRGGEFEAFF
few	TRBV19	-	TRBJ1-2	TGTGCCAGTAGTATAACCCCCAGTTCTGGGGCAGCTAACTATGGCTACACCTTC	CASSITPSSGAANYGYTF
-	TRBV6-5	-	TRBJ1-5	TGTGCAAGTGGCCATCAGCCCCAGCATTTT	CASGHQPQHF
-	TRBV3-1/TRBV3-2	TRBD2	TRBJ2-2	TGTGCCAGCAGCCAAGACGGGCAGCGGGGGGGCCCCGGGGAGCTGTTTTTT	CASSQDGQRGGPGELFF